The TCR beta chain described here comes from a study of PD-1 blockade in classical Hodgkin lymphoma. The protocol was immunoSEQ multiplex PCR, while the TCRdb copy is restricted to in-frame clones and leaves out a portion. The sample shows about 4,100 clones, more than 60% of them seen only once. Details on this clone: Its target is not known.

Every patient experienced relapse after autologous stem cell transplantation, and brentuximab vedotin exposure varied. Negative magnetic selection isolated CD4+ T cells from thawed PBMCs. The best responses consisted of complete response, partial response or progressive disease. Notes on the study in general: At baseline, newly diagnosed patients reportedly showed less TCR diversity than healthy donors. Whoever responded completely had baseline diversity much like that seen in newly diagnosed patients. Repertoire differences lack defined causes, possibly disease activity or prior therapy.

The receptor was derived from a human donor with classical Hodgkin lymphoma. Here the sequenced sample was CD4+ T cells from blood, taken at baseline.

The CDR3 DNA follows: TGTGCCAGTAGGCCCCGCAGGGGACTGAACTATGGCTACACCTTC. Protein: CASRPRRGLNYGYTF. The gene calls are TRBV19 and TRBJ1-2; TRBD1 is a possible D gene (6 bases). This CDR3 is 15 amino acids long. CDR1 and CDR2 from the germline V gene are LNHDA and SQIVND (reference sequence). Trimming took 6 bases from V and 2 from J, leaving 16 bases between them.